The next 8 T cell receptor beta chains were all read from a single sample in a study of cytomegalovirus exposure and HLA in healthy donors. PCR was performed using 60 Vbeta and 13 Jbeta primers. The method was immunoSEQ multiplex PCR; TCRdb's version includes in-frame clones alone and lacks a portion of them. The data contain just over 200,000 clones, 65% to 85% of them singletons. Sequencing was performed on PBMCs. The receptors derive from a man aged 45-65 years in good health and CMV-seronegative.

The rearrangement links TRBV27 to TRBJ2-3; D uncertain. This CDR3 region has 13 residues. V lost 7 bases and J lost 0, with 8 bases in between. CDR1 and CDR2 from the germline V gene are MNHEY and SMNVEV (reference sequence). The CDR3 spells CASMGSSTDTQYF. CDR3 bases: TGTGCCAGCATGGGCAGTAGCACAGATACGCAGTATTTT.

The count of this clone is one. This rearrangement joins TRBV5-6 to TRBJ1-1, with TRBD1 matching 8 bases. The junction had 8 bases not matched to a gene; V was cut back by 2 bases and J by 5 bases. The CDR3 sequence is 15 residues long. Per germline, CDR1 SGHDT and CDR2 YYEEEE. CDR3: CASSFGPGGDTEAFF. DNA of the CDR3: TGTGCCAGCAGCTTTGGTCCAGGGGGCGATACTGAAGCTTTCTTT.

Concerning this clone: This same CDR3 is encoded by further DNA sequences in the sample. This chain joins TRBV5-1 and TRBJ2-3; a weak D match, TRBD2 (6 bases). The CDR3 covers 16 residues. Trimming shortened V by 0 bases and J by 1 base, and 12 bases separated the two germline ends. The germline V gene has CDR1 SGHRS and CDR2 YFSETQ. CDR3 loop: CASSLGGTHGTDTQYF. For the CDR3, the DNA is TGCGCCAGCAGCTTGGGCGGGACTCATGGCACAGATACGCAGTATTTT. The complete variable domain, with remaining parts taken from reference TRBV5-1 and TRBJ2-3, reads KAGVTQTPRYLIKTRGQQVTLSCSPISGHRSVSWYQQTPGQGLQFLFEYFSETQRNKGNFPGRFSGRQFSNSRSEMNVSTLELGDSALYLCASSLGGTHGTDTQYFGPGTRLTVL.

J is TRBJ1-5 and V is TRBV18, with D tentatively TRBD1 (5 bases). V was clipped by 1 base and J by 0 bases, with 7 bases between them. This CDR3 is built from 15 residues. CDR1 is KGHSH, CDR2 LQKENI, per germline. For the CDR3, the DNA is TGTGCCAGCTCACCACAGGGGTATAGCAATCAGCCCCAGCATTTT. Residues: CASSPQGYSNQPQHF.

V and J are TRBV5-5 and TRBJ1-3; TRBD1 is a possible D gene (5 bases). The V gene's germline CDR1 is SGHKS and CDR2 YYEKEE (reference sequence). Trimming took 0 bases from V and 0 from J, leaving 13 bases between them. The CDR3 runs to 17 residues. The CDR3 DNA reads TGTGCCAGCAGCTTGGCGGCAGGTGGGGCCTCTGGAAACACCATATATTTT. It encodes CASSLAAGGASGNTIYF.

The genes are TRBV27 and TRBJ2-2; 9 bases align to TRBD2. The CDR3 spans 16 residues. With 8 bases clipped from V and 0 bases from J, the junction kept 7 bases outside the gene matches. Germline V lookup: CDR1 MNHEY, CDR2 SMNVEV (reference sequence). This chain's CDR3 is CASVRTSASNTGELFF. The DNA for the CDR3 is TGTGCCAGCGTCAGGACTAGCGCCTCGAACACCGGGGAGCTGTTTTTT.

The V gene is TRBV19, the J gene TRBJ2-3; 9 bases fit TRBD2. This CDR3 spans 14 amino acids. The germline CDR1 and CDR2 sequences are LNHDA and SQIVND (reference sequence). Losses at the gene ends were 6 bases for V and 2 bases for J; bases not matched to a gene: 3. CDR3 loop: CASRLAGPTDTQYF. The CDR3 DNA reads TGTGCCAGTAGGCTAGCGGGACCCACAGATACGCAGTATTTT. Combining the CDR3 with reference TRBV19 and TRBJ2-3 gives the whole variable domain DGGITQSPKYLFRKEGQNVTLSCEQNLNHDAMYWYRQDPGQGLRLIYYSQIVNDFQKGDIAEGYSVSREKKESFPLTVTSAQKNPTAFYLCASRLAGPTDTQYFGPGTRLTVL.

The V call is TRBV7-8, the J call TRBJ2-7, with D tentatively TRBD2 (5 bases). Germline loops: CDR1 SGHVS, CDR2 FQNEAQ. CDR3 length equals 15 residues. V lost 1 base and J 7 bases, leaving 17 bases between the germline ends. CDR3: CASSLGPTFREEQYF. CDR3 in DNA: TGTGCCAGCAGCTTAGGTCCAACCTTCCGGGAAGAGCAGTACTTC.